The rows below give T cell receptor beta chains drawn from one sample of a study of shared clonotypes between healthy human individuals. Profiling relied on immunoSEQ multiplex PCR, and the TCRdb table lists in-frame clones only, not all of them. The table shows 2.3 million or so clones, with 85% to 95% occurring only once. The sample consisted of naive CD4+ T cells from PBMCs. The receptors originated from a man between 18 and 29 years old in good health. Some clones in this sample may be carry-over from other donors' samples. CDR3s include the opening cysteine and the closing phenylalanine or tryptophan. The D gene is left open where the match is weak. A row's size may be missing; if present it is once, few, many or a size class.

few,TRBJ2-3,NA,TRBV5-1,TGCGCCAGCAGCTCTCCCACAGATACGCAGTATTTT,CASSSPTDTQYF
NA,TRBJ2-6,NA,TRBV7-6,TGTGCCAGCAGCTTCTCTGGGGCCAACGTCCTGACTTTC,CASSFSGANVLTF
NA,TRBJ2-6,NA,TRBV2,TGTGCCAGCAGTGAAGCGCTATGGGGGCCTGGGGCCAACGTCCTGACTTTC,CASSEALWGPGANVLTF
NA,TRBJ2-7,NA,TRBV7-8,TGTGCCAGCAGCTTTGGAGGAAGGTCCTACGAGCAGTACTTC,CASSFGGRSYEQYF
NA,TRBJ1-5,NA,TRBV18,TGTGCCAGCTCACCAGGGCAGGATCAGCCCCAGCATTTT,CASSPGQDQPQHF
NA,TRBJ2-5,TRBD2,TRBV14,TGTGCCAGCAGCTCTGGACTAGCGGGAGCGGGGGAGACCCAGTACTTC,CASSSGLAGAGETQYF
NA,TRBJ1-4,NA,TRBV6-1,TGTGCCAGCAGTGTCAGGAATTTGGAGAATGAAAAACTGTTTTTT,CASSVRNLENEKLFF
NA,TRBJ2-5,NA,TRBV9,TGTGCCAGCAGCGTAGGGCAGACTACCTCCCAAGAGACCCAGTACTTC,CASSVGQTTSQETQYF
NA,TRBJ2-7,NA,TRBV29-1,TGCAGCGTTTCAGGGGTCGGGGACGAGCAGTACTTC,CSVSGVGDEQYF
NA,TRBJ2-3,TRBD1,TRBV27,TGTGCCAGCGCAGGGGGCGGGTCAGATACGCAGTATTTT,CASAGGGSDTQYF
NA,TRBJ1-2,NA,TRBV10-3,TGTGCCATCAGTGAGGTGGGCGTTTATGGCTACACCTTC,CAISEVGVYGYTF
NA,TRBJ2-5,NA,TRBV11-2,TGTGCCAGCAGCGCCTGGGAGACCCAGTACTTC,CASSAWETQYF
NA,TRBJ1-5,TRBD1,TRBV5-1,TGCGCCAGCAGCCCCGAACCAGGGGGTCAAGGGCAGCCCCAGCATTTT,CASSPEPGGQGQPQHF
NA,TRBJ2-1,NA,TRBV5-1,TGCGCCAGCAGCTTGGTAGTGACGGGAGCCTACAATGAGCAGTTCTTC,CASSLVVTGAYNEQFF
NA,TRBJ1-5,NA,TRBV18,TGTGCCAGCTCACCAGGCCCCAATCAGCCCCAGCATTTT,CASSPGPNQPQHF
NA,TRBJ1-2,NA,TRBV28,TGTGCCAGCAGTGTGAGGGCCAACTATGGCTACACCTTC,CASSVRANYGYTF
NA,TRBJ2-1,NA,TRBV20-1,TGCAGTGCTACATCTAGGTATGAGCAGTTCTTC,CSATSRYEQFF
NA,TRBJ1-5,TRBD1,TRBV9,TGTGCCAGCAGCGCAGACAGGGCCAATCAGCCCCAGCATTTT,CASSADRANQPQHF
NA,TRBJ2-1,TRBD2,TRBV5-1,TGCGCCAGCAGCGCGCGGGTTTCAGGGAGGGGTAATGAGCAGTTCTTC,CASSARVSGRGNEQFF
NA,TRBJ2-1,NA,TRBV5-1,TGCGCCAGCAGCCTCAGGGATTCCTACAATGAGCAGTTCTTC,CASSLRDSYNEQFF
NA,TRBJ1-4,NA,TRBV1,TGCACCAGCGGTACGGTGTCCGCAACTAATGAAAAACTGTTTTTT,CTSGTVSATNEKLFF
NA,TRBJ2-1,NA,TRBV30,TGTGCCTGGAGTGTATTAGTAGCGGCTGAGCAGTTCTTC,CAWSVLVAAEQFF
NA,TRBJ2-5,NA,TRBV5-1,TGCGCCAGCAGCAGATTGGGGAGCGCGGGAGAGACCCAGTACTTC,CASSRLGSAGETQYF
NA,TRBJ2-1,NA,TRBV7-3,TGTGCCAGCAGCCAGAACAGGATTGATGAGCAGTTCTTC,CASSQNRIDEQFF
NA,TRBJ2-7,TRBD1,TRBV4-1,TGCGCCAGCAGCCTACTCCCGGGACAGGGGACCACCTACGAGCAGTACTTC,CASSLLPGQGTTYEQYF
NA,TRBJ1-2,NA,TRBV19,TGTGCCAGTAGTATAAGCGGAGGGGCTGGAGTATATGGCTACACCTTC,CASSISGGAGVYGYTF
NA,TRBJ2-7,NA,TRBV7-9,TGTGCCAGCAGCTTAGAGACCCGGGGCCACGAGCAGTACTTC,CASSLETRGHEQYF
NA,TRBJ1-4,NA,TRBV5-1,TGCGCCAGCAGTCTACAGGGAACCGGTGAAAAACTGTTTTTT,CASSLQGTGEKLFF